This TCR beta chain was captured by sequencing in a study of T-cell reconstitution after alpha-beta-depleted transplantation in children. Broader study findings: Surviving thymic progenitors and recipient T cells were the source of high TCRbeta diversity at day 60 in some patients. Approximately two months post-transplant, alpha-beta T cells reportedly originated from several hundred expanded graft clones. T-cell counts and diversity at one year post-transplant came mainly from newly produced T cells.

Preparation of the TCRbeta library involved a method that used unique molecular identifiers. A single record per CDR3 protein comes from TCRdb applying MiXCR to the PCR reads. Of 250,000 to 350,000 distinct CDR3 sequences listed, roughly 21% are singletons. Germline CDR1 and CDR2: MGHRA and YSYEKL. This CDR3 has 14 residues. Trimming cost V 4 bases and J 2 bases, with 11 bases left between them. The sample holds a few counts of this clonotype. Its specificity is not known. The clonotype was recovered from a male patient younger than 18 who had a stem cell transplant for acute lymphoblastic leukemia, so the T cells may come from the graft donor. The sequencing here drew on PBMCs, mostly from graft donor cells, taken 180 days after TCRalphabeta/CD19-depleted stem cell transplant. The chain has TRBV4-1 and TRBJ1-2, with TRBD1 as a possible D gene (5 bases). As DNA, the CDR3 is TGCGCCAGCAGCCCCGGCTCAGGGAACTATGGCTACACCTTC. It translates to CASSPGSGNYGYTF.